Listed below are T cell receptor beta chains from one sample, sequenced in a study of blood T cell repertoires in COVID-19. This table comes from immunoSEQ multiplex PCR, and its TCRdb copy is limited to in-frame clones, with some not included. The sample holds more than 150,000 clones, around nine tenths seen once. Sequencing input: peripheral blood. The receptors stem from a woman aged 70 to 79 with COVID-19, enrolled during active disease. Both conserved end residues are part of each CDR3. The D gene is left open where the match is weak. For some rows the clone size is stated as once, few or many, or as a class when expanded; others skip it.

TRBJ2-4 | - | TRBV5-1 | - | CASSPGQTTLAKNIQYF | TGCGCCAGCAGCCCTGGACAGACTACTTTAGCCAAAAACATTCAGTACTTC
TRBJ1-2 | - | TRBV9 | - | CASSVDTRINYGYTF | TGTGCCAGCAGCGTTGACACCCGAATTAACTATGGCTACACCTTC
TRBJ2-2 | - | TRBV19 | - | CASSSGTPGELFF | TGTGCCAGTAGTAGCGGGACCCCCGGGGAGCTGTTTTTT
TRBJ2-1 | - | TRBV6-2/TRBV6-3 | TRBD2 | CASSYGGRVQFF | TGTGCCAGCAGTTACGGCGGGAGGGTGCAATTCTTC
TRBJ2-2 | - | TRBV27 | - | CASADPGHLNTGELFF | TGTGCCAGCGCCGATCCGGGACACCTCAACACCGGGGAGCTGTTTTTT
TRBJ1-4 | once | TRBV2 | TRBD1 | CASSEARTGGATNEKLFF | TGTGCCAGCAGTGAAGCGCGGACAGGGGGCGCAACTAATGAAAAACTGTTTTTT
TRBJ1-5 | - | TRBV12-3/TRBV12-4 | - | CASSLGQNQPQHF | TGTGCCAGCAGTTTAGGGCAGAATCAGCCCCAGCATTTT
TRBJ1-1 | - | TRBV10-3 | TRBD1 | CAISEFPRTGRAEAFF | TGTGCCATCAGTGAGTTCCCTAGGACAGGGAGGGCTGAAGCTTTCTTT
TRBJ2-7 | few | TRBV23-1 | - | CASSQSGSRGGIYEQYF | TGCGCCAGCAGTCAATCAGGGTCGAGGGGGGGAATCTACGAGCAGTACTTC
TRBJ2-5 | - | TRBV5-1 | - | CASSSESGLFETQYF | TGCGCCAGCAGCTCCGAGTCAGGGTTGTTCGAGACCCAGTACTTC
TRBJ2-7 | - | TRBV7-2 | - | CASKTDSKFEQYF | TGTGCCAGCAAGACGGACAGTAAGTTCGAGCAGTACTTC
TRBJ1-5 | - | TRBV7-3 | - | CASSFGVFGAGNQPQHF | TGTGCCAGCAGCTTCGGGGTATTCGGAGCGGGCAATCAGCCCCAGCATTTT
TRBJ2-7 | - | TRBV7-9 | TRBD2 | CASSPEAYAGGRSEQYF | TGTGCCAGCAGCCCCGAGGCGTATGCGGGAGGGCGGAGCGAGCAGTACTTC
TRBJ2-7 | - | TRBV21-1 | - | CASSQDITYEQYF | TGTGCCAGCAGCCAAGACATAACCTACGAGCAGTACTTC
TRBJ2-1 | - | TRBV3-1/TRBV3-2 | TRBD2 | CASSPGLAGNHEQFF | TGTGCCAGCAGCCCCGGACTAGCGGGAAACCATGAGCAGTTCTTC
TRBJ2-3 | - | TRBV5-1 | - | CASSLSTGGNSDTQYF | TGCGCCAGCAGCTTATCGACAGGAGGAAATTCGGATACGCAGTATTTT
TRBJ2-7 | - | TRBV19 | TRBD1 | CASSILSRQGGYEQYF | TGTGCCAGTAGTATTTTATCAAGACAGGGGGGTTACGAGCAGTACTTC
TRBJ2-4 | - | TRBV2 | TRBD2 | CASSGLAGGPGAKNIQYF | TGTGCCAGCAGTGGACTAGCGGGAGGGCCTGGAGCCAAAAACATTCAGTACTTC
TRBJ2-2 | - | TRBV7-3 | TRBD1 | CASSSHAPQGADTGELFF | TGTGCCAGCAGCTCGCATGCTCCTCAGGGGGCAGACACCGGGGAGCTGTTTTTT
TRBJ2-2 | - | TRBV2 | - | CASTLQGTGELFF | TGTGCCAGCACCCTGCAGGGCACCGGGGAGCTGTTTTTT
TRBJ2-7 | - | TRBV5-1 | - | CASSLGSVPRQFSYEQYF | TGCGCCAGCAGCTTGGGTTCGGTCCCGCGACAGTTTTCCTACGAGCAGTACTTC
TRBJ1-2 | - | TRBV9 | TRBD1 | CASSGSGTGGYGYTF | TGTGCCAGCAGCGGGTCCGGGACAGGAGGCTATGGCTACACCTTC
TRBJ2-2 | - | TRBV24-1 | - | CATSDPPGTGELFF | TGTGCCACCAGTGACCCACCGGGGACCGGGGAGCTGTTTTTT
TRBJ2-7 | - | TRBV11-2 | - | CASSLGRF | TGTGCCAGCAGCCTGGGGCGCTTC
TRBJ1-6 | - | TRBV5-1 | - | CASSLNPRFGGGHDRSYNSPLHF | TGCGCCAGCAGCTTGAATCCCAGGTTCGGGGGGGGACACGATCGCTCCTATAATTCACCCCTCCACTTT
TRBJ2-2 | - | TRBV21-1 | - | CASRETGTSDTGELFF | TGTGCCAGCAGAGAAACCGGGACTAGTGACACCGGGGAGCTGTTTTTT
TRBJ1-4 | - | TRBV11-2 | - | CASSLNSRNEKLFF | TGTGCCAGCAGCTTAAACAGCCGCAATGAAAAACTGTTTTTT
TRBJ1-5 | - | TRBV6-5 | TRBD1 | CASSPRTGGNQPQHF | TGTGCCAGCAGTCCCCGGACAGGGGGGAATCAGCCCCAGCATTTT